The clone carrying this T cell receptor (beta chain) occurred many times. TCRdb re-derived calls from the 5' RACE reads in MiXCR, one entry per CDR3 protein. This table holds about 140,000 distinct CDR3 sequences, roughly 4.1% found once. The sample comes from a study of human T cells and chemical hapten exposure. Unfractionated whole blood yielded the extracted total RNA. This sequence originates from a female donor in good health.

The CDR3 loop is CASSPRGRSRTQETQYF. CDR3 nucleotides: TGTGCCAGCAGCCCTAGGGGTAGAAGTCGCACACAAGAGACCCAGTACTTC. J is TRBJ2-5 and V is TRBV5-4, with D possibly being TRBD1 (5 bases). This CDR3 has 17 residues. Germline V lookup: CDR1 SGHNT, CDR2 YYREEE (reference sequence). V lost 4 bases, J lost 2 bases, and 21 bases lay in between.